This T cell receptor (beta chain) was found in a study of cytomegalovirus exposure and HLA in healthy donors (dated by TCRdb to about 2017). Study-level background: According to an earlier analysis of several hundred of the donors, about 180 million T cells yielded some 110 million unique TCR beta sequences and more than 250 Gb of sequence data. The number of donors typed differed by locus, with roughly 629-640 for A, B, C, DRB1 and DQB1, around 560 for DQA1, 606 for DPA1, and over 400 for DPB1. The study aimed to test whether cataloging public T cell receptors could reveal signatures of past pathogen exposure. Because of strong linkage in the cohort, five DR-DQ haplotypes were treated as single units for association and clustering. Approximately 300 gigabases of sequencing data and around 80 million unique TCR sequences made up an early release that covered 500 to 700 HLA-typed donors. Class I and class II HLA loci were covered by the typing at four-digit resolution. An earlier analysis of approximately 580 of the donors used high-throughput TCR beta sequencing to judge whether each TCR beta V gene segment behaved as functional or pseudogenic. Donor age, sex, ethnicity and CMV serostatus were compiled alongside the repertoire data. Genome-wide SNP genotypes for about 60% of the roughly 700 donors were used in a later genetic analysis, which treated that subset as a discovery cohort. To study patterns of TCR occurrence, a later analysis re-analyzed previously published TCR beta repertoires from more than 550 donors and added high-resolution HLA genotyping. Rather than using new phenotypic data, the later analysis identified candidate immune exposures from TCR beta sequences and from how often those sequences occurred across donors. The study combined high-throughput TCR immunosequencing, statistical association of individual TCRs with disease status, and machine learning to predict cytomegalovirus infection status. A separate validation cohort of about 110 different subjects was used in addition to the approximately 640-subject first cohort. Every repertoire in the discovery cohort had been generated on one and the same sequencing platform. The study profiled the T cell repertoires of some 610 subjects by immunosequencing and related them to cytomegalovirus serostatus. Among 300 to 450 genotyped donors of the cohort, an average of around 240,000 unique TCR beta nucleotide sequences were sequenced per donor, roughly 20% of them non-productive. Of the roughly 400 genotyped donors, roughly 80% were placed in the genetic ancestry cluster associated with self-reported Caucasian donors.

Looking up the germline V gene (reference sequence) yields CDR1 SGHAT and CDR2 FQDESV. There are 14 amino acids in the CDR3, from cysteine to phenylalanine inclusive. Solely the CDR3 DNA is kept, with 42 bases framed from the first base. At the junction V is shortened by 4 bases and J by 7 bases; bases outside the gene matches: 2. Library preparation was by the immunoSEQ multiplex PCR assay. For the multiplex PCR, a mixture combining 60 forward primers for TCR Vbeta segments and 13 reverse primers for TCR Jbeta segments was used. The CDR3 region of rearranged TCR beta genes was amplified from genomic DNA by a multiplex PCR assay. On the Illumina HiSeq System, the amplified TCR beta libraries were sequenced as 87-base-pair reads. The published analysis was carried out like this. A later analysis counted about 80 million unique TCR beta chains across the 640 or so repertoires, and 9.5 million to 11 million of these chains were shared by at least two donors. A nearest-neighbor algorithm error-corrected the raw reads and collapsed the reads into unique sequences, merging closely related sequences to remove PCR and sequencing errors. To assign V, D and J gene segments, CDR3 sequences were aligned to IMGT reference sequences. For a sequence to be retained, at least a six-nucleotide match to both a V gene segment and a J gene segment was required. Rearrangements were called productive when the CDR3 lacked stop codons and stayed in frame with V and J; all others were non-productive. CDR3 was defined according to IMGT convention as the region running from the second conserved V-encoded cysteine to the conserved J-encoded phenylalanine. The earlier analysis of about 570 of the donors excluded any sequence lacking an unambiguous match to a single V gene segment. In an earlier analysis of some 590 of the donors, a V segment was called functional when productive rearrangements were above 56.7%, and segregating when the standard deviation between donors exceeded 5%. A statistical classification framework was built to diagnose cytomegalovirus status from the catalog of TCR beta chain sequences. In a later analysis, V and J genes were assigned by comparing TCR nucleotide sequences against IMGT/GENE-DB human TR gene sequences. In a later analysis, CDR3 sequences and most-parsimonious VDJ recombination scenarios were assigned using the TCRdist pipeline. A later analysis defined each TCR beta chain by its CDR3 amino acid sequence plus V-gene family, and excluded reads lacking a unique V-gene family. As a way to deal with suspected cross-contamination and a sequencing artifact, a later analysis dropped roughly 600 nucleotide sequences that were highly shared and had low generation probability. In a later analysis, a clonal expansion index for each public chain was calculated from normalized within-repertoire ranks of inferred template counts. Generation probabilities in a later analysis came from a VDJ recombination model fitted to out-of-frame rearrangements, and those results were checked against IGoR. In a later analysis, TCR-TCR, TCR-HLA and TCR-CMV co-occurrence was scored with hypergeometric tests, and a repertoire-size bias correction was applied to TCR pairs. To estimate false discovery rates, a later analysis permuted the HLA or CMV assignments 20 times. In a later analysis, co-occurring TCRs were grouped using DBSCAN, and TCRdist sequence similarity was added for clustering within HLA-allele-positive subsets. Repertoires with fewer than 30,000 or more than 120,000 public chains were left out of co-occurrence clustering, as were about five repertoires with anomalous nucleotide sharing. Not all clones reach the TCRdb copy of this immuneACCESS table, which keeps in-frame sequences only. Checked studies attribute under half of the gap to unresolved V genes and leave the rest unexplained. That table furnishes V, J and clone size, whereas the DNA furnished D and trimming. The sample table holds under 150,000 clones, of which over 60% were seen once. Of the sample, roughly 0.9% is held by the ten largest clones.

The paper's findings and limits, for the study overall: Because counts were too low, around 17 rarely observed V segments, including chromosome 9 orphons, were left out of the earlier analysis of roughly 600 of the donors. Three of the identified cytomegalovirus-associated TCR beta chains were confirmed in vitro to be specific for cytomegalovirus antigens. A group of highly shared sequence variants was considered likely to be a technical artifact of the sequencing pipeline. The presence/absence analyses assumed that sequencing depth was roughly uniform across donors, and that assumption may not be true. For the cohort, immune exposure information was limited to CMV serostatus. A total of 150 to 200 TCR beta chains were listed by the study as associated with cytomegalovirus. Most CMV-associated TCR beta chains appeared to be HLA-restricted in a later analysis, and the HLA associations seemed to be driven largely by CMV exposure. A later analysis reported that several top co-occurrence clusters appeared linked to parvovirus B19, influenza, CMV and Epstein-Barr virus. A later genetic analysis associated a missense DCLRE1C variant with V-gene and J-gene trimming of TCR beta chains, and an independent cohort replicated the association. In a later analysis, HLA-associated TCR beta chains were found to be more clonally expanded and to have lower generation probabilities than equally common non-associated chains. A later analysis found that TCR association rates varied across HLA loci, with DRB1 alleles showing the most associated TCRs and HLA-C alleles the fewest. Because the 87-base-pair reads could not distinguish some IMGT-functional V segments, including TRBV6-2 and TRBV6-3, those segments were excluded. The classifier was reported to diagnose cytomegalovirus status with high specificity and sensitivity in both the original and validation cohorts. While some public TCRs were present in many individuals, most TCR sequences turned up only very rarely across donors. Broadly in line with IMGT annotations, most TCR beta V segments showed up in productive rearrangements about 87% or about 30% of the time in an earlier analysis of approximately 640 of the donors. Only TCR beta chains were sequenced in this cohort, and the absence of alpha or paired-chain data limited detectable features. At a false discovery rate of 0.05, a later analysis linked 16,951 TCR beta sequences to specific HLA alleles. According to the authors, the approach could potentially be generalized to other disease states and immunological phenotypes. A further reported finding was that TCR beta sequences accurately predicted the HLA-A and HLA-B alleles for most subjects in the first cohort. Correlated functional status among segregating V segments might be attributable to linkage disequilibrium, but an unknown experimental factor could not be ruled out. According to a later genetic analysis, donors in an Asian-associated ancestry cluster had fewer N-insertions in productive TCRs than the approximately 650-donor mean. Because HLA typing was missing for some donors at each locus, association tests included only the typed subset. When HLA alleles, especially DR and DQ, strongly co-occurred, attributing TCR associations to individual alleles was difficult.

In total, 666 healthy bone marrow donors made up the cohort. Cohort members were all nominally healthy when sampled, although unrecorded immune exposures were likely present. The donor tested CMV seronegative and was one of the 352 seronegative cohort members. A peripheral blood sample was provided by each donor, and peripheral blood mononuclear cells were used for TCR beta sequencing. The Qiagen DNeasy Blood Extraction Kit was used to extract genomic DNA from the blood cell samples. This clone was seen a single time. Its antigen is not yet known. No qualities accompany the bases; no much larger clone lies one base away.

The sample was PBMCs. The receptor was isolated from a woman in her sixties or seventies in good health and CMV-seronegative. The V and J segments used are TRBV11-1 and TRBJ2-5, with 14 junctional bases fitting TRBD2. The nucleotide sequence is TGTGCCAGCAGCTCGACTAGCGGGAGGGTGACCCAGTACTTC. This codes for CASSSTSGRVTQYF.